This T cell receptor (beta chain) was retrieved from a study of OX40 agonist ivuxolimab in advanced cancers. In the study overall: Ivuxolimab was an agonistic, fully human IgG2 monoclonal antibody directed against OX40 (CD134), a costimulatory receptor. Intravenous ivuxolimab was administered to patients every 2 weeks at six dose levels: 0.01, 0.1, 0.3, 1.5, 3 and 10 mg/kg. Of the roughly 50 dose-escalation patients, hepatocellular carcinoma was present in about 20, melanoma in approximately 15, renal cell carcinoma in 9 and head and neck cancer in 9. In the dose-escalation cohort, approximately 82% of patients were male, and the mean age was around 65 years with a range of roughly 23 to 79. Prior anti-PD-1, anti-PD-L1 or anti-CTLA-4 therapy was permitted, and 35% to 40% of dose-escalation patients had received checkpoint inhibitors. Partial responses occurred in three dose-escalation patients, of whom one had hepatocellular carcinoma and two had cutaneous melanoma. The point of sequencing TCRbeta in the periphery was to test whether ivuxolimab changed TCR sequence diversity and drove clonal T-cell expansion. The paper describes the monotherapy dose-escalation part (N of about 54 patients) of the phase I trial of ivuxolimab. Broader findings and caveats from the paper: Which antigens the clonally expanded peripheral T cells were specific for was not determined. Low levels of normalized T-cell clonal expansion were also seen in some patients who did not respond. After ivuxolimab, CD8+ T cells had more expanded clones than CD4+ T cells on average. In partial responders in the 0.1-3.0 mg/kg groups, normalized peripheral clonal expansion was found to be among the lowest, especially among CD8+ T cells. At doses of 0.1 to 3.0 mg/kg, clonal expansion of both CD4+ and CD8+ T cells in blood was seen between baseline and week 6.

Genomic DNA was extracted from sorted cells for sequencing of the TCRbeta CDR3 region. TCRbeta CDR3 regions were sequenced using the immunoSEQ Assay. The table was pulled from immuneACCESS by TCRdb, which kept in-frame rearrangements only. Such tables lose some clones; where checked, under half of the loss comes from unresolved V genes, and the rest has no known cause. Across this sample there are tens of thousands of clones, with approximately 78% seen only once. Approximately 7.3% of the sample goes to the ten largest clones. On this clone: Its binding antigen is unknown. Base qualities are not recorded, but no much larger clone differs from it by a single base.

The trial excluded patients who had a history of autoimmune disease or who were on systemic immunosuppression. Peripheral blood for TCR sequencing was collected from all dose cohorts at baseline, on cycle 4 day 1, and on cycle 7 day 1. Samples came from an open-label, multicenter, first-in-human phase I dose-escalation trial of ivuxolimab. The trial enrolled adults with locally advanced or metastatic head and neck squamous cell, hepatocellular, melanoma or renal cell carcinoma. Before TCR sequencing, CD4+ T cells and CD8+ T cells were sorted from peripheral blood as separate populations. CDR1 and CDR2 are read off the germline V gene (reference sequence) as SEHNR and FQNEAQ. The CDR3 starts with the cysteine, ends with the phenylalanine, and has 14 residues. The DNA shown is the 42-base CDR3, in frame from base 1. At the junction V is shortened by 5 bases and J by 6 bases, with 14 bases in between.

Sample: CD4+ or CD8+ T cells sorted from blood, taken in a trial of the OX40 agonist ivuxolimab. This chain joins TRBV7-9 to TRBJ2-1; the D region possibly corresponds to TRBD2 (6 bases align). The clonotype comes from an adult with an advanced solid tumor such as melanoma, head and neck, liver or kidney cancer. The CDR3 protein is CASSPRGPGNEQFF. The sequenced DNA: TGTGCCAGCAGCCCGCGGGGCCCCGGCAATGAGCAGTTCTTC.